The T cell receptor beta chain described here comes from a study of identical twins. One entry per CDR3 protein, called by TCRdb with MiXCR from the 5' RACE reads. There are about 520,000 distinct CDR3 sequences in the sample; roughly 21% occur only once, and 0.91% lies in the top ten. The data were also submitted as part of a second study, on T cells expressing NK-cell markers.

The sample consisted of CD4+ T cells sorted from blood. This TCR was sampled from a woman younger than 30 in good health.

CDR3 amino acids: CASSPSGSVNEQYF. As DNA, the CDR3 is TGTGCCAGCAGTCCTAGCGGGAGTGTCAACGAGCAGTACTTC. J is TRBJ2-7 and V is TRBV7-2, with TRBD2 identical over 10 bases. The CDR3 contains 14 residues. The V segment lost 6 bases and the J segment 5 bases; nucleotides outside the gene matches: 7. Germline CDR1 and CDR2: SGHTA and FQGNSA.